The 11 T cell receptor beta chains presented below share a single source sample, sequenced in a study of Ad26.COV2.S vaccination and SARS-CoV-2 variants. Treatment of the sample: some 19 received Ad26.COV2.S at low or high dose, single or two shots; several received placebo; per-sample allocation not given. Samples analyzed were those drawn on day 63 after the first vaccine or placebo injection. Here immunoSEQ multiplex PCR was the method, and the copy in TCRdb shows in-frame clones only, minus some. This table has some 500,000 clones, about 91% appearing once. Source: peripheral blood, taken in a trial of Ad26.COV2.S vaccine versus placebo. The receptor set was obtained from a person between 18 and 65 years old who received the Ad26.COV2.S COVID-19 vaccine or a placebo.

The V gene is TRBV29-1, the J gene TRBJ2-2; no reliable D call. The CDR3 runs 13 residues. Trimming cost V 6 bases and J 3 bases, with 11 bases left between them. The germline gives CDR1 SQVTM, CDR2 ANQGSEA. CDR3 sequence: CSVLDAYTGELFF. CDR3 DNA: TGCAGCGTCCTTGACGCGTACACCGGGGAGCTGTTTTTT.

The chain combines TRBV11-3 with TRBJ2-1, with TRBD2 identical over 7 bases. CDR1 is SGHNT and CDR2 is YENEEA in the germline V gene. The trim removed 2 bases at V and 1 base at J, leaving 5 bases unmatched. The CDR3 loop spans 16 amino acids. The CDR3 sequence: CASSLSGMISYNEQFF. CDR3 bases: TGTGCCAGCAGCTTAAGCGGGATGATATCCTACAATGAGCAGTTCTTC.

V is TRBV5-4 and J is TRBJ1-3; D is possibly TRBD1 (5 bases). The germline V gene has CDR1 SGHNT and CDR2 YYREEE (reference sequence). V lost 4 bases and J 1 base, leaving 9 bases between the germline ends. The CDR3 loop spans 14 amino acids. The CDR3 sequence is CASSGAQSGNTIYF. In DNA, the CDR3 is TGTGCCAGCAGCGGGGCCCAGTCTGGAAACACCATATATTTT.

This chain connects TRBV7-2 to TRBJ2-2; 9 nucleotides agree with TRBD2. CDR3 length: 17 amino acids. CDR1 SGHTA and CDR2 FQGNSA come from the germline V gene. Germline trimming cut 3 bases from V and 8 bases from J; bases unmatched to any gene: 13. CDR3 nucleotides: TGTGCCAGCAGCTTCATAGCGGGAGTATTGATGCCAGGGGAGCTGTTTTTT. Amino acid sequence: CASSFIAGVLMPGELFF.

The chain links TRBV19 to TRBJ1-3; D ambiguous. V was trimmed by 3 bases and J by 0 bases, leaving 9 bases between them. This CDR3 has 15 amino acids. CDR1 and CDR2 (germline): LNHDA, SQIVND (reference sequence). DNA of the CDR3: TGTGCCAGTAGTATTTTCAGGAGCTCTGGAAACACCATATATTTT. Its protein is CASSIFRSSGNTIYF.

This CDR3 is CASSGNMFGYEQYF. The CDR3 DNA sequence: TGTGCCAGCAGCGGTAACATGTTCGGATACGAGCAGTACTTC. V is TRBV5-6 and J is TRBJ2-7, with no clear D. Between the trimmed V and J ends, which lost 4 bases and 4 bases, there was a span of 15 bases. This CDR3 has 14 residues. Per germline, CDR1 SGHDT and CDR2 YYEEEE.

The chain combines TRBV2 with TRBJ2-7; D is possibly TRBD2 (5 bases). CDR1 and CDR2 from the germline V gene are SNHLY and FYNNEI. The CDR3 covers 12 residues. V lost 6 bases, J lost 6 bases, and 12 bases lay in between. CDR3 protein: CASRYTGGEQYF. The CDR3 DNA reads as TGTGCCAGCAGATACACCGGAGGCGAGCAGTACTTC.

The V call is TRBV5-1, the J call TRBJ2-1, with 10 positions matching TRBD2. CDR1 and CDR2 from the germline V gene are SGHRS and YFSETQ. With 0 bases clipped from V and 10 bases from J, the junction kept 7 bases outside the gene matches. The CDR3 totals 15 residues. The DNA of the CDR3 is TGCGCCAGCAGCTTGGTTCTAGCGGGGGCACGGGAGCAGTTCTTC. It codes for CASSLVLAGAREQFF.

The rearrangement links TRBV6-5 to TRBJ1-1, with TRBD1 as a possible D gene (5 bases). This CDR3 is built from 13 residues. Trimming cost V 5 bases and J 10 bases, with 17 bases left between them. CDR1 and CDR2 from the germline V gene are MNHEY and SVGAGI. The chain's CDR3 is CASSLRGVKVAFF. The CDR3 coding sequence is TGTGCCAGCAGTCTCCGGGGGGTGAAGGTAGCTTTCTTT.

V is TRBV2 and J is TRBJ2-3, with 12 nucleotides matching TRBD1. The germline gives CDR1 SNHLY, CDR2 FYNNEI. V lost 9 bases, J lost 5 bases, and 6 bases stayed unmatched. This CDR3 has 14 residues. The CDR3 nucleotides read TGTGCCAGGAACCGGGACAGGGGGCAAGATACGCAGTATTTT. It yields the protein CARNRDRGQDTQYF.

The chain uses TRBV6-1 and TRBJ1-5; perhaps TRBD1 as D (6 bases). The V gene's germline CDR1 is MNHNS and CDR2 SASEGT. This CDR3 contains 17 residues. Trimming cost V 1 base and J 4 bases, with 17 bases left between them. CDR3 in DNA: TGTGCCAGCAGTGAAGGGGTTGGACAGCGGGAAAATCAGCCCCAGCATTTT. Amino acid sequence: CASSEGVGQRENQPQHF.